The 25 T cell receptor beta chains below were found in one sample sequenced in a study of blood T cell repertoires in COVID-19. Libraries were prepared by immunoSEQ multiplex PCR; TCRdb keeps only in-frame clonotypes and omits some of them. The sample contains roughly 170,000 clones, about 87% of which appear only once. Material for sequencing was peripheral blood. The receptors come from a young woman who had recovered from COVID-19.

The chain employs TRBV4-2 and TRBJ2-3; TRBD2 might be the D (5 bases). Per the germline V gene, CDR1 is LGHNA and CDR2 is YNFKEQ. Trimming took off 0 bases at V and 4 bases at J, with 11 bases between the two ends. This CDR3 has 15 residues. The chain's CDR3 is CASSQEQGSADTQYF. The DNA for the CDR3 is TGTGCCAGCAGCCAAGAACAAGGGAGCGCAGATACGCAGTATTTT.

The chain carries TRBV3-1 (or the pseudogene TRBV3-2) and TRBJ1-2, with 10 bases matching TRBD1. The CDR3 sequence is 16 residues long. V lost 2 bases and J lost 7; bases outside the gene matches: 10. CDR1 LGHDT and CDR2 YNNKEL come from the germline V gene (reference sequence). CDR3 nucleotides: TGTGCCAGCAGCCAATTTCTGAGACAGGGGGCTGGTGGCTACACCTTC. This codes for CASSQFLRQGAGGYTF.

Turning to this clone: Other DNA sequences in the sample encode the same CDR3. The gene calls are TRBV6-2 or TRBV6-3 and TRBJ1-1; the match to TRBD1 covers 9 bases. Germline CDR1 is MNHEY and CDR2 is SVGEGT. This CDR3 has 14 amino acids. With V trimmed by 6 bases and J by 4 bases, 6 bases remained unmatched. The CDR3: CASSGDRAGTEAFF. In nucleotides, the CDR3 is TGTGCCAGCAGCGGGGACAGGGCTGGCACTGAAGCTTTCTTT.

This clone was seen just once. V usage is TRBV4-2 and J usage is TRBJ1-1; 8 bases are shared with TRBD1. The ends lost 0 bases at V and 12 bases at J; junction bases unmatched: 6. This CDR3 contains 13 residues. Germline CDR1 reads LGHNA; CDR2 reads YNFKEQ. This chain's CDR3 is CASSQDDRGLPFF. The CDR3 bases are TGTGCCAGCAGCCAAGATGACAGGGGTCTTCCTTTCTTT.

This chain uses TRBV5-7 with TRBJ1-2; maybe TRBD1 (6 bases). TRBV5-7 falls under the ORF class, with uncertain function. The V end lost 0 bases, the J end lost 8 bases, and 17 bases lay between the germline ends. The CDR3 is 15 residues long. CDR3 nucleotide sequence: TGTGCCAGCAGCTTGGTTTACAGGGAACGTCGCGGCTACACCTTC. It specifies CASSLVYRERRGYTF.

This chain uses TRBV3-1 (or the pseudogene TRBV3-2) with TRBJ2-5; D uncertain. CDR1 and CDR2 (germline): LGHDT, YNNKEL (reference sequence). The CDR3 runs to 15 residues. The germline V and J ends were trimmed by 0 bases and 2 bases, with 10 bases remaining between them. The CDR3 loop is CASSQDVTEQETQYF. CDR3 DNA: TGTGCCAGCAGCCAAGATGTCACTGAACAAGAGACCCAGTACTTC.

The rearrangement links TRBV19 to TRBJ1-5; 8 bases agree with TRBD1. CDR1 is LNHDA and CDR2 is SQIVND in the germline V gene (reference sequence). The CDR3 has 16 amino acids. The trim removed 4 bases at V and 1 base at J, leaving 6 bases unmatched. The CDR3 DNA reads TGTGCCAGTAGTAAAGACAGGGGCGGGAGCAATCAGCCCCAGCATTTT. Residues: CASSKDRGGSNQPQHF.

The chain employs TRBV2 and TRBJ2-7; 7 bases line up with TRBD1. The germline gives CDR1 SNHLY, CDR2 FYNNEI. The ends lost 4 bases at V and 8 bases at J; junction bases unmatched: 8. The CDR3 has 13 residues. The CDR3 coding sequence is TGTGCCAGCAGTGCTGAGACAGGGAAAAAGCAGTACGTC. It encodes CASSAETGKKQYV.

V is TRBV19 and J is TRBJ1-5; D is undetermined. V lost 5 bases to trimming and J lost 0 bases, with 11 bases between them. The CDR3 covers 15 residues. Germline V gene data show CDR1 as LNHDA and CDR2 as SQIVND (reference sequence). CDR3 coding DNA: TGTGCCAGTAGTCCAGGCCGGTATAGCAATCAGCCCCAGCATTTT. Translation gives CASSPGRYSNQPQHF.

This chain joins TRBV19 and TRBJ2-3; 10 bases fit TRBD1. Germline trimming cut 4 bases from V and 2 bases from J; bases unmatched to any gene: 6. Germline V lookup: CDR1 LNHDA, CDR2 SQIVND (reference sequence). CDR3 size: 16 residues. CDR3: CASSNLGQGVTDTQYF. The CDR3 DNA sequence: TGTGCCAGTAGTAATCTTGGACAGGGGGTCACAGATACGCAGTATTTT.

The V gene is TRBV7-3, the J gene TRBJ2-1, with 8 bases that match TRBD2. After removal of 6 bases from V and 3 bases from J, the junction contained 10 bases not matched to a gene. CDR1 and CDR2 (germline): SGHTA, FQGTGA. The CDR3 sequence is 16 residues long. CDR3 protein: CASSPSGREVYNEQFF. CDR3 bases: TGTGCCAGCAGTCCTAGCGGGCGGGAGGTCTACAATGAGCAGTTCTTC.

V usage is TRBV2 and J usage is TRBJ1-5, with a weak D call TRBD1 (5 bases). V was clipped by 4 bases and J by 11 bases, with 15 bases between them. CDR1 and CDR2 (germline): SNHLY, FYNNEI. CDR3 length equals 13 residues. The CDR3 region has the DNA TGTGCCAGCAGTGTCGGGGGGGTCAAGACCCAGCATTTT. It yields the protein CASSVGGVKTQHF.

This sequence joins TRBV2 and TRBJ2-3; D may be TRBD2 (5 bases). CDR1 is SNHLY, CDR2 FYNNEI, per germline. V lost 6 bases to trimming and J lost 0 bases, with 10 bases between them. This CDR3 spans 14 amino acids. The CDR3 DNA is TGTGCCAGCAGGGACTTCCTTAGCACAGATACGCAGTATTTT. Translating it yields CASRDFLSTDTQYF. Using reference TRBV2 and TRBJ2-3 for the parts outside the CDR3, the full variable domain is EPEVTQTPSHQVTQMGQEVILRCVPISNHLYFYWYRQILGQKVEFLVSFYNNEISEKSEIFDDQFSVERPDGSNFTLKIRSTKLEDSAMYFCASRDFLSTDTQYFGPGTRLTVL.

The rearrangement joins TRBV2 to TRBJ2-6; unclear D gene. Germline-derived CDR1 and CDR2 are SNHLY and FYNNEI. The V gene lost 9 bases and the J gene lost 2 bases, with 5 bases spanning the gap. The length of the CDR3 is 12 residues. The CDR3 DNA sequence: TGTGCCAGTTCTACTGGGGCCAACGTCCTGACTTTC. Its translation is CASSTGANVLTF.

The chain carries TRBV9 and TRBJ1-4, with 8 bases fitting TRBD1. The CDR3 totals 16 residues. With V trimmed by 3 bases and J by 8 bases, 12 bases remained unmatched. Germline V lookup: CDR1 SGDLS, CDR2 YYNGEE. This CDR3 is CASSDPRTGTGEKLFF. The CDR3 bases are TGTGCCAGCAGCGATCCACGGACAGGGACTGGGGAAAAACTGTTTTTT.

The chain is built from TRBV14 and TRBJ2-1, with D possibly matching TRBD1 (6 bases). The CDR3 runs 14 residues. Trimming removed 1 base at V and 7 bases at J, with 11 bases between. Germline V gene lookup returns CDR1 SGHDN and CDR2 FVKESK. This CDR3 reads CASSQVAGVNEQFF. The CDR3 nucleotides read TGTGCCAGCAGCCAAGTGGCAGGGGTAAATGAGCAGTTCTTC.

The chain couples TRBV2 to TRBJ1-4; D is possibly TRBD1 (6 bases). Trimming took 8 bases from V and 3 from J, leaving 19 bases between them. The V gene's germline CDR1 is SNHLY and CDR2 FYNNEI. CDR3 length: 16 amino acids. The CDR3 nucleotides are TGTGCCAGCGGGGCCGACAGGTTTGACGCTAATGAAAAACTGTTTTTT. This gives the protein CASGADRFDANEKLFF.

This clone was seen only once. The chain couples TRBV27 to TRBJ2-3; TRBD2 matches 12 bases. Germline V CDR1 and CDR2: MNHEY, SMNVEV (reference sequence). Trimming took 6 bases from V and 8 from J; bases not matched to a gene: 27. CDR3 length: 21 amino acids. For the CDR3, the DNA is TGTGCCAGCAGACCACTTACGCTAGCGGGAGGGCCAAGGAAGGGTTCCGGTACGCAGTATTTT. It translates to CASRPLTLAGGPRKGSGTQYF.

The chain couples TRBV11-1 to TRBJ2-2; 8 bases agree with TRBD1. J gave up 0 bases and V 5 bases, and 5 bases lay outside the gene matches. The CDR3 has 16 residues. Germline-derived CDR1 and CDR2 are SGHAT and FQDESV (reference sequence). The CDR3 region is CASSRQTGANTGELFF. In DNA, the CDR3 is TGTGCCAGCAGCAGACAGACAGGGGCGAACACCGGGGAGCTGTTTTTT.

The V gene is TRBV10-3, the J gene TRBJ1-1; possibly TRBD1 for D (6 bases). Per germline, CDR1 ENHRY and CDR2 SYGVKD. The V and J ends lost 6 bases and 3 bases respectively, with 14 bases between them. This CDR3 contains 14 residues. The CDR3 DNA sequence: TGTGCCATCAGCCACAGGGTATGGGACACTGAAGCTTTCTTT. Amino acid sequence: CAISHRVWDTEAFF.

The chain couples TRBV6-2 or TRBV6-3 to TRBJ1-5; D gene uncertain. The germline CDR1 and CDR2 sequences are MNHEY and SVGEGT. V gave up 2 bases and J gave up 0 bases, with 8 bases separating them. The CDR3 is 15 amino acids. The CDR3 DNA reads as TGTGCCAGCAGTTACGCACAGTATAGCAATCAGCCCCAGCATTTT. It yields the protein CASSYAQYSNQPQHF.

The chain is built from TRBV12-3 or TRBV12-4 and TRBJ1-1; D gene uncertain. V lost 6 bases, J lost 11 bases, and 16 bases lay in between. This CDR3 comprises 12 residues. CDR3 region: CASSEARVLAFF. CDR3 bases: TGTGCCAGCAGCGAGGCGCGGGTTTTGGCTTTCTTT.

The chain combines TRBV11-1 with TRBJ1-1, with D tentatively TRBD1 (6 bases). Germline V gene lookup returns CDR1 SGHAT and CDR2 FQDESV (reference sequence). V gave up 7 bases and J gave up 1 base, with 16 bases separating them. The CDR3 loop spans 15 amino acids. CDR3 in DNA: TGTGCCAGCACCCCGGGGGGCTCGAAGAACACTGAAGCTTTCTTT. Amino acids: CASTPGGSKNTEAFF.

This clone was detected a few times. V is TRBV7-9 and J is TRBJ2-3; D call uncertain. Germline CDR1 is SEHNR and CDR2 is FQNEAQ (reference sequence). V was pared by 4 bases and J by 2 bases, with 13 bases between. The CDR3 is 15 amino acids. The CDR3 DNA sequence: TGTGCCAGCAGCTCTCTTCTGGCCCTCACAGATACGCAGTATTTT. Encoded protein: CASSSLLALTDTQYF.

The gene calls are TRBV6-2 or TRBV6-3 and TRBJ1-2, with D maybe TRBD1 (6 bases). Germline assignment: CDR1 MNHEY and CDR2 SVGEGT. V was shortened by 6 bases and J by 2 bases, with 22 bases between the two germline ends. The CDR3 is made up of 17 amino acids. The CDR3 nucleotides read TGTGCCAGCAGCCGACATATCCTCGACAGGAACAACTATGGCTACACCTTC. This gives the protein CASSRHILDRNNYGYTF.